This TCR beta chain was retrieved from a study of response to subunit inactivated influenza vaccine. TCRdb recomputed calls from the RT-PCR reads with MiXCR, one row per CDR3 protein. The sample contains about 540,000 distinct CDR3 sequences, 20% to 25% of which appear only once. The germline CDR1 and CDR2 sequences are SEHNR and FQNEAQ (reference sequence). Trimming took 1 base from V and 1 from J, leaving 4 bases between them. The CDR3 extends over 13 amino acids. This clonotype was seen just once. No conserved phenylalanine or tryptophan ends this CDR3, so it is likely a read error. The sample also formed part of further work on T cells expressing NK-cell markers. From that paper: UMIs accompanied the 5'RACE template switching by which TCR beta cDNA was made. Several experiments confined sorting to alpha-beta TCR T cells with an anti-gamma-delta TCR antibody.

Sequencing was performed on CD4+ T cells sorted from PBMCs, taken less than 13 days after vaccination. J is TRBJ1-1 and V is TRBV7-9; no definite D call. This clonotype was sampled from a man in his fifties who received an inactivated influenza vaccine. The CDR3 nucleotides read TGTGCCAGCAGCTTAGAACGGAACACTGAAGCTTTCTAT. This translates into CASSLERNTEAFY.